The 21 T cell receptor beta chains given below trace back to one sample, sequenced in a study of shared clonotypes between healthy human individuals. Clones were read by immunoSEQ multiplex PCR, and TCRdb kept only the in-frame ones, dropping some. The sample consists of nearly 2 million clones, just under 95% of them appearing once. It was CD45RO-negative cells, positively selected for CCR7, that made up naive CD8 cells, with terminally differentiated effector memory CD45RA+ cells excluded. Sample: naive CD8+ T cells sorted from blood. The receptors originated from a man younger than 35 in good health.

This clone was recorded only once. The chain combines TRBV6-5 with TRBJ2-7; 8 bases fit TRBD1. J was trimmed by 3 bases and V by 2 bases; bases with no gene match: 6. The CDR3 runs to 15 residues. Germline CDR1 is MNHEY and CDR2 is SVGAGI. This CDR3 is CASSYRTGFDYEQYF. The CDR3, as DNA: TGTGCCAGCAGTTACCGGACAGGGTTTGACTACGAGCAGTACTTC.

This chain joins TRBV29-1 and TRBJ2-3, with 13 bases fitting TRBD2. The CDR3 runs 15 residues. Germline values: CDR1 SQVTM, CDR2 ANQGSEA. V was pared by 6 bases and J by 4 bases, with 7 bases of the junction left unmatched. This CDR3 is CSVQGLAGVADTQYF. CDR3 bases: TGCAGCGTCCAAGGACTAGCGGGAGTAGCAGATACGCAGTATTTT.

This clone was detected only once. The gene calls are TRBV4-1 and TRBJ2-1; D not certain. Germline CDR1 is MGHRA and CDR2 is YSYEKL. This CDR3 is 16 amino acids long. The ends were cut back, 0 bases at V and 2 bases at J, with 11 bases in the middle. Written as DNA, the CDR3 is TGCGCCAGCAGCCAAGACGGAGTGAATCCCTACAATGAGCAGTTCTTC. Amino acid sequence: CASSQDGVNPYNEQFF.

J is TRBJ2-1 and V is TRBV7-9; D unclear. The CDR3 covers 14 residues. V lost 9 bases and J lost 2, with 14 bases in between. Germline loops: CDR1 SEHNR, CDR2 FQNEAQ (reference sequence). Here the CDR3 DNA reads TGTGCCAGTCTTCAGGACGGAACCTACAATGAGCAGTTCTTC. Its translation: CASLQDGTYNEQFF.

V and J are TRBV28 and TRBJ2-5; D is undetermined. Germline CDR1 is MDHEN and CDR2 is SYDVKM. Trimming removed 3 bases from V and 2 bases from J, with 7 bases in between. This CDR3 comprises 13 residues. The CDR3 DNA reads as TGTGCCAGCAGTTTTTACAGTCAAGAGACCCAGTACTTC. Translating it yields CASSFYSQETQYF. The variable domain in full, completed from reference TRBV28 and TRBJ2-5, reads DVKVTQSSRYLVKRTGEKVFLECVQDMDHENMFWYRQDPGLGLRLIYFSYDVKMKEKGDIPEGYSVSREKKERFSLILESASTNQTSMYLCASSFYSQETQYFGPGTRLLVL.

The chain joins TRBV9 to TRBJ2-2; 7 bases are a match to TRBD2. The V gene's germline CDR1 is SGDLS and CDR2 YYNGEE. V shed 3 bases and J 5 bases; nucleotides not matched to a gene: 10. This CDR3 has 16 residues. CDR3 DNA: TGTGCCAGCAGCGCCTACTCGTCGCGGGGGACCGGGGAGCTGTTTTTT. Translating it yields CASSAYSSRGTGELFF. Looking up the rest from reference TRBV9 and TRBJ2-2 gives the full variable domain: DSGVTQTPKHLITATGQRVTLRCSPRSGDLSVYWYQQSLDQGLQFLIQYYNGEERAKGNILERFSAQQFPDLHSELNLSSLELGDSALYFCASSAYSSRGTGELFFGEGSRLTVL.

The chain is built from TRBV5-6 and TRBJ1-1; no definite D call. This CDR3 has 18 amino acids. The V end lost 4 bases, the J end lost 4 bases, and 26 bases lay between the germline ends. CDR1 and CDR2 (germline): SGHDT, YYEEEE. CDR3 sequence: CASSPGSGVNWDRTEAFF. DNA of the CDR3: TGTGCCAGCAGCCCGGGATCCGGTGTGAACTGGGATCGCACTGAAGCTTTCTTT.

V and J are TRBV27 and TRBJ2-7; 8 bases fit TRBD2. CDR1 is MNHEY and CDR2 is SMNVEV in the germline V gene (reference sequence). This CDR3 is 15 amino acids long. V shed 5 bases and J 0 bases; nucleotides not matched to a gene: 6. In nucleotides, the CDR3 is TGTGCCAGCAGTCCAGGACTAGCAGCCTCCTACGAGCAGTACTTC. Its translation: CASSPGLAASYEQYF.

On this clone: In the same sample, other DNA sequences code for this CDR3. The rearrangement links TRBV9 to TRBJ2-7; TRBD2 aligns across 7 bases. The length of the CDR3 is 14 residues. With V trimmed by 0 bases and J by 1 base, 1 base remained unmatched. The germline V gene encodes CDR1 SGDLS and CDR2 YYNGEE. CDR3 protein: CASSVGAGSYEQYF. The CDR3 nucleotides are TGTGCCAGCAGCGTAGGAGCGGGGTCCTACGAGCAGTACTTC.

The V call is TRBV6-1, the J call TRBJ1-1, with 7 bases lining up with TRBD1. Germline values: CDR1 MNHNS, CDR2 SASEGT. V gave up 10 bases and J gave up 6 bases; unmatched junction bases: 11. CDR3 length equals 13 residues. In DNA, the CDR3 is TGTGCCATCTCCCCCACAGGGGCGGCTGAAGCTTTCTTT. Its protein product is CAISPTGAAEAFF.

The J gene is TRBJ1-2, the V gene TRBV9, with 7 nucleotides matching TRBD1. Trimming took 0 bases from V and 2 from J; bases not matched to a gene: 4. The CDR3 runs 15 residues. The germline gives CDR1 SGDLS, CDR2 YYNGEE. The CDR3 DNA is TGTGCCAGCAGCGTAGCACCAGGGGGAAACTATGGCTACACCTTC. It codes for CASSVAPGGNYGYTF.

This chain links TRBV30 with TRBJ2-1; tentatively, D is TRBD2 (6 bases). Trimming pared 1 base from V and 5 bases from J, leaving 9 bases between. Germline V CDR1 and CDR2: GTSNPN, SVGIG (reference sequence). This CDR3 has 13 residues. The CDR3 reads CAWSGSGDNEQFF. The CDR3 DNA follows: TGTGCCTGGAGTGGATCGGGAGACAATGAGCAGTTCTTC.

The chain employs TRBV29-1 and TRBJ2-2, with TRBD1 as a possible D gene (5 bases). CDR3 size: 14 residues. Germline CDR1 reads SQVTM; CDR2 reads ANQGSEA. Trimming pared 0 bases from V and 1 base from J, leaving 6 bases between. The CDR3 loop reads CSVEEGLNTGELFF. The CDR3 DNA is TGCAGCGTTGAAGAGGGGCTGAACACCGGGGAGCTGTTTTTT.

This clone was detected only once. V gene TRBV10-3 combines with J gene TRBJ2-2, with D uncertain. V was cut by 6 bases and J by 8 bases, with 7 bases left in between. The CDR3 sequence is 11 residues long. CDR1 and CDR2 from the germline V gene are ENHRY and SYGVKD. The CDR3 region has the DNA TGTGCCATCAGCGGACCAGGGGAGCTGTTTTTT. It specifies CAISGPGELFF.

The chain's CDR3 is CASSVEVRETQYF. The CDR3 DNA follows: TGTGCCAGCAGCGTAGAGGTGCGGGAGACCCAGTACTTC. The chain combines TRBV9 with TRBJ2-5; D is undetermined. V was trimmed by 0 bases and J by 5 bases, leaving 8 bases between them. The CDR3 sequence is 13 residues long. Germline CDR1 is SGDLS and CDR2 is YYNGEE.

The chain links TRBV13 to TRBJ2-1; maybe TRBD2 (6 bases). Germline CDR1 and CDR2: PRHDT and FYEKMQ (reference sequence). There are 14 residues in the CDR3. V was shortened by 5 bases and J by 0 bases, with 8 bases between the two germline ends. The CDR3 is CASSAGSSYNEQFF. CDR3 DNA: TGTGCCAGCAGCGCCGGGAGCTCCTACAATGAGCAGTTCTTC. Using reference TRBV13 and TRBJ2-1 for the parts outside the CDR3, the full variable domain is AAGVIQSPRHLIKEKRETATLKCYPIPRHDTVYWYQQGPGQDPQFLISFYEKMQSDKGSIPDRFSAQQFSDYHSELNMSSLELGDSALYFCASSAGSSYNEQFFGPGTRLTVL.

The chain recombines TRBV7-9 with TRBJ1-1, with D maybe TRBD1 (6 bases). The CDR3 contains 18 residues. V shed 4 bases and J shed 3 bases, with 24 bases lying between them. The V gene's germline CDR1 is SEHNR and CDR2 FQNEAQ (reference sequence). The CDR3, as DNA: TGTGCCAGCAGCTCCGATTGGGACACCCCGACGGGGGACACTGAAGCTTTCTTT. Protein sequence: CASSSDWDTPTGDTEAFF.

The V gene is TRBV6-5, the J gene TRBJ1-4, with TRBD1 matching 7 bases. Germline CDR1 and CDR2: MNHEY and SVGAGI. The length of the CDR3 is 14 residues. J gave up 7 bases and V 0 bases, and 2 bases lay outside the gene matches. This CDR3 is CASSYSGDSEKLFF. The CDR3 DNA reads as TGTGCCAGCAGTTACTCAGGGGACAGTGAAAAACTGTTTTTT.

This chain links TRBV4-2 with TRBJ1-1, with D possibly being TRBD1 (6 bases). The CDR3 contains 14 residues. V was clipped by 0 bases and J by 7 bases, with 12 bases between them. Germline V gene lookup returns CDR1 LGHNA and CDR2 YNFKEQ. CDR3 residues: CASSQDQGTSEAFF. CDR3 nucleotide sequence: TGTGCCAGCAGCCAAGATCAGGGGACGAGTGAAGCTTTCTTT.

Of note for this clone: This sample also contains other DNA sequences that code for the same CDR3. V gene TRBV4-1 combines with J gene TRBJ1-6; D is undetermined. Germline CDR1 MGHRA, CDR2 YSYEKL. The CDR3 loop spans 14 amino acids. The V gene lost 1 base and the J gene lost 7 bases, with 8 bases spanning the gap. The CDR3 loop reads CASSQGPGNSPLHF. The DNA of the CDR3 is TGCGCCAGCAGCCAAGGCCCTGGGAATTCACCCCTCCACTTT.

The chain recombines TRBV5-1 with TRBJ2-2, with D hard to call. V shed 6 bases and J shed 2 bases, with 8 bases lying between them. Germline V gene sequence: CDR1 SGHRS, CDR2 YFSETQ. The CDR3 covers 13 residues. The CDR3 is CASTTDNTGELFF. For the CDR3, the DNA is TGCGCCAGCACCACGGACAACACCGGGGAGCTGTTTTTT.